This T cell receptor (beta chain) derives from a study of glioma-infiltrating T cells. TCR alpha and beta CDR3 regions were amplified from RNA using iRepertoire nested multiplex PCR. One entry per CDR3 protein, called by TCRdb with MiXCR from the multiplex PCR reads. Here the sample spans a few hundred thousand distinct CDR3 sequences, roughly two fifths being singletons. This clonotype occurred a few times. The V and J ends lost 4 bases and 8 bases respectively, with 15 bases between them. Germline CDR1 is MGHRA and CDR2 is YSYEKL. The CDR3 runs 15 residues. Sequences were obtained from glioma tissue, nonneoplastic brain tissue, or PBMCs (not recorded which). J is TRBJ1-6 and V is TRBV4-1; D uncertain. This clonotype originated in a human donor with low-grade glioma or glioblastoma, undergoing nonglioma brain surgery, or in good health (not recorded which). The CDR3 loop reads CASSRTRVSYSPLHF. The CDR3 nucleotides read TGCGCCAGCAGCCGAACACGGGTGAGTTATTCACCCCTCCACTTT.